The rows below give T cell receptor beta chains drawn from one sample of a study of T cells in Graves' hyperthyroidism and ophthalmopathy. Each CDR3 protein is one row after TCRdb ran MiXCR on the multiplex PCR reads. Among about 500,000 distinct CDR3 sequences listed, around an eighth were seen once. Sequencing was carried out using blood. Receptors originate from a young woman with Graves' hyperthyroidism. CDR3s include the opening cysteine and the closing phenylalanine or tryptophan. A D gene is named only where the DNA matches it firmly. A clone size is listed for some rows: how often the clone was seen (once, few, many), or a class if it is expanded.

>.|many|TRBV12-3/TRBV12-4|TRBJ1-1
CASSFGLFQNTEAFF
TGTGCCAGCAGTTTCGGTCTCTTCCAGAACACTGAAGCTTTCTTT
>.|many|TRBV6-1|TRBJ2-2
CASSRDAGELFF
TGTGCCAGCAGCAGGGATGCCGGGGAGCTGTTTTTT
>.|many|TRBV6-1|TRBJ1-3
CASSEQGPYSGNTIYF
TGTGCCAGCAGTGAACAGGGGCCCTACTCTGGAAACACCATATATTTT
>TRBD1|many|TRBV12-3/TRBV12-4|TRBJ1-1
CASSLDRRNTEAFF
TGTGCCAGCAGCCTGGACAGGAGGAACACTGAAGCTTTCTTT
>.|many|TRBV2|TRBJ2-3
CASSEGWEVGDTQYF
TGTGCCAGCAGTGAAGGGTGGGAGGTCGGCGATACGCAGTATTTT
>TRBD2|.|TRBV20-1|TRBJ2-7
CSAEHSGGTYNEQYF
TGCAGTGCGGAGCATAGCGGGGGAACCTACAATGAGCAGTACTTC
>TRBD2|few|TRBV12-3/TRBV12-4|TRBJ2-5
CASSFWLAGDTHETQYF
TGTGCCAGCAGTTTTTGGCTAGCGGGAGATACGCACGAGACCCAGTACTTC
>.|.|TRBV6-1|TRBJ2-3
CASSWGVLEAQYF
TGTGCCAGCAGTTGGGGGGTACTAGAGGCACAGTATTTT
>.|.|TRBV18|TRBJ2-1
CASTPHYNEQFF
TGTGCCAGCACACCTCATTACAATGAGCAGTTCTTC
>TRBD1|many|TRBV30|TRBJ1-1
CAWSNRPGQGGRTEAFF
TGTGCCTGGAGTAATCGCCCAGGACAGGGCGGACGCACTGAAGCTTTCTTT
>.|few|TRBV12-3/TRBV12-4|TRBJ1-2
CASSSTVWISYGYTF
TGTGCCAGCAGTTCCACGGTATGGATCTCCTATGGCTACACCTTC
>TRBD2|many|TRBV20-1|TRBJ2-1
CSAPLSGRSYNEQFF
TGCAGTGCTCCCCTTAGCGGGAGATCCTACAATGAGCAGTTCTTC
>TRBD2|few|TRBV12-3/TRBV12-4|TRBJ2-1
CASRRTSGSGEQFF
TGTGCCAGCAGACGGACTAGCGGGAGTGGAGAGCAGTTCTTC
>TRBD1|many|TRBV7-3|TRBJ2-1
CASSTTGLVGHNEQFF
TGTGCCAGCAGCACGACAGGGTTGGTAGGGCACAATGAGCAGTTCTTC
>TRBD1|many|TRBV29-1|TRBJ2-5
CSAQGQGSAETQYF
TGCAGCGCCCAAGGACAGGGATCTGCAGAGACCCAGTACTTC
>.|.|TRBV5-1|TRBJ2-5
CASGPLTSKRRGETQYF
TGCGCCAGCGGCCCCCTTACTAGCAAAAGGAGGGGGGAGACCCAGTACTTC
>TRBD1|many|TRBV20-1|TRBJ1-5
CSARGGTGLSNQPQHF
TGCAGTGCTAGAGGGGGGACAGGGCTTAGCAATCAGCCCCAGCATTTT
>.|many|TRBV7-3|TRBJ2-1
CASSLVTGLSEQFF
TGTGCCAGCAGCTTGGTCACAGGGTTGAGTGAGCAGTTCTTC
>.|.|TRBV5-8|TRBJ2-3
CASSSRKSRATDTQYF
TGTGCCAGCAGCTCCCGAAAGAGTCGGGCCACAGATACGCAGTATTTT
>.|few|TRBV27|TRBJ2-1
CASSFSDYNERFF
TGTGCCAGCAGTTTCTCGGACTACAATGAGCGGTTCTTC
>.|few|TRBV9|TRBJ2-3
CASSPRERVTDTQYF
TGTGCCAGCAGCCCCCGAGAGCGGGTCACAGATACGCAGTATTTT
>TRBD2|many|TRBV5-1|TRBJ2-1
CASSLIAGGNNEQFF
TGCGCCAGCAGCTTAATAGCGGGAGGTAACAATGAGCAGTTCTTC
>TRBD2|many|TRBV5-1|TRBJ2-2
CASSLEAGDNTGELFF
TGCGCCAGCAGCTTGGAGGCGGGAGACAACACCGGGGAGCTGTTTTTT
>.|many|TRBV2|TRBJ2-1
CASKAERLYNEQFF
TGTGCCAGCAAGGCCGAGAGACTCTACAATGAGCAGTTCTTC
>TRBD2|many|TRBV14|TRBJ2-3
CASSPRLAGVGTQYF
TGTGCCAGCAGCCCCAGACTAGCGGGAGTAGGTACGCAGTATTTT
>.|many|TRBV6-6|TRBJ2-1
CASSYFGGGNEQFF
TGTGCCAGCAGTTACTTCGGAGGGGGCAATGAGCAGTTCTTC
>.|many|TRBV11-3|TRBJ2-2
CASSLGVSLLNTGELFF
TGTGCCAGCAGCTTAGGTGTCAGTCTATTGAACACCGGGGAGCTGTTTTTT
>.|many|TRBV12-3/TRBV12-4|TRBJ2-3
CASRPTRGTQYF
TGTGCCAGCAGACCTACTAGGGGTACGCAGTATTTT
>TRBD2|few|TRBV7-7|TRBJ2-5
CASSMGGGYQETQYF
TGTGCCAGCAGCATGGGGGGGGGGTACCAAGAGACCCAGTACTTC
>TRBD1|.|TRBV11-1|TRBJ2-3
CASSPPGVGQGPSTDTQYF
TGTGCCAGCAGCCCCCCCGGCGTCGGACAGGGACCTAGCACAGATACGCAGTATTTT
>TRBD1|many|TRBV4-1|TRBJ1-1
CASSQDGAGGTEAFF
TGCGCCAGCAGCCAAGATGGAGCAGGGGGCACTGAAGCTTTCTTT
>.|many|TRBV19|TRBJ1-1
CASKPDLNTEAFF
TGTGCCAGTAAACCAGACCTGAACACTGAAGCTTTCTTT
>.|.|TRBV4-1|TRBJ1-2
CASRPPGRNYGYTF
TGCGCCAGCAGACCACCGGGACGGAACTATGGCTACACCTTC